Detailed here is one T cell receptor beta chain. Its specificity is unknown. Cultured CD4+ T cells had their DNA profiled by the Oncomine TCR Beta short-read assay. TCRdb re-derived calls from the PCR reads in MiXCR, one entry per CDR3 protein. The data contain tens of thousands of distinct CDR3 sequences, over 40% of them singletons. The treatment denotes: approximately 9-day PBMC culture with coronavirus spike peptide pools or control peptides (ViraFEST assay). This entry comes from a study of vaccination and CD4 T cells after COVID-19. The sample consisted of CD4+ T cells from blood, cultured in vitro. This TCR was sampled from a human donor who had recovered from COVID-19.

CDR3 bases: TGTGCCAGCAGCTCGGGACTAGCGGGAGGTATCGCAGATACGCAGTATTTT. It codes for CASSSGLAGGIADTQYF. The V gene is TRBV7-2, the J gene TRBJ2-3, with 15 positions matching TRBD2. The germline V gene has CDR1 SGHTA and CDR2 FQGNSA. There are 17 residues in the CDR3. Trimming removed 4 bases from V and 4 bases from J; junction bases left unmatched: 6.